The entry that follows covers one T cell receptor beta chain sequence. Its target is not known. The data derive from a study of PD-L1 blockade in urothelial cancer. Study-wide background: Male patients with bladder-origin urothelial cancer numbered twenty-five of 29. Individuals in the cohort had been given 0 to 3 earlier chemotherapy regimens. Blood samples had a median of approximately 150,000 T cells.

Study-wide results and limits: Pretreatment peripheral blood TCR clonality that fell below the median predicted better survival among the patients studied.

The CDR3 totals 15 residues. Germline CDR1 reads SGDLS; CDR2 reads YYNGEE. The V segment lost 0 bases and the J segment 8 bases; nucleotides outside the gene matches: 6. Profiling relied on immunoSEQ multiplex PCR, and the TCRdb table lists in-frame clones only, not all of them. Altogether 40,000 to 55,000 clones are present, less than 95% being singletons, with the ten largest covering 7.3%. Documented time point: peripheral blood 6 weeks after treatment start. This specimen consisted of PBMCs, obtained around atezolizumab (anti-PD-L1) treatment. V usage is TRBV9 and J usage is TRBJ1-4; 8 bases fit TRBD1. This TCR derives from a man between 65 and 85 years old with urothelial cancer. The CDR3 coding sequence is TGTGCCAGCAGCGTAGATGGGCAGGGGGCAGAAAAACTGTTTTTT. It encodes CASSVDGQGAEKLFF.